A selection of T cell receptor beta chains follows, all from one sample in a study of blood T cell repertoires in COVID-19. Clones were sequenced by immunoSEQ multiplex PCR, and TCRdb holds only the in-frame ones, with some missing. The repertoire has fewer than 400,000 clones, over 85% of them found once; the top ten carry 1.7%. Specimen: PBMCs or T cells enriched from blood (not recorded which). The origin of the receptors is a woman in her twenties or thirties who had recovered from COVID-19. Each CDR3 is given with its conserved first and last residue.

v_gene	j_gene	CDR3aa
TRBV27	TRBJ2-1	CASSTGQGFEQFF
TRBV19	TRBJ2-7	CASSRGHRGVGFYEQYF
TRBV6-2/TRBV6-3	TRBJ1-5	CASSPGQDHQPQHF
TRBV6-5	TRBJ1-1	CASGRGTEAFF
TRBV28	TRBJ1-6	CASTRDRGGYNSPLHF
TRBV27	TRBJ1-1	CASRYTGGGGGAFF
TRBV9	TRBJ2-3	CASSGEKSSTDTQYF
TRBV19	TRBJ1-1	CASSIRRGNTEAFF
TRBV28	TRBJ2-7	CASSSPGVGGSYEQYF
TRBV6-1	TRBJ2-3	CASSESLWGEWVDTQYF
TRBV4-1	TRBJ2-7	CASSQVGGYYEQYF
TRBV6-1	TRBJ2-5	CASSEGQGAETQYF
TRBV28	TRBJ2-3	CASSSGGFGLTDTQYF
TRBV7-3	TRBJ1-1	CASSLEAGQGPVNTEAFF
TRBV7-3	TRBJ2-7	CASSKGTDFQQYF
TRBV2	TRBJ1-2	CASSVTGAANYGYTF
TRBV28	TRBJ1-2	CGTRRGYYGYTF
TRBV6-6	TRBJ1-2	CASSFAGGDYGYTF
TRBV4-2	TRBJ1-4	CASSQDLSPWNEKLFF
TRBV7-8	TRBJ2-5	CASSSPEDRGGETQYF
TRBV7-6	TRBJ1-3	CASSLTHSGNTIYF
TRBV7-9	TRBJ2-7	CASSVTGAFSSYEQYF
TRBV4-3	TRBJ2-2	CASSPLASSGELFF
TRBV10-3	TRBJ1-2	CAISETGGNYGYTF
TRBV9	TRBJ2-2	CASTRLKGLAGYTGELFF
TRBV7-3	TRBJ1-1	CASSLGQPNTEAFF
TRBV5-1	TRBJ2-7	CASSVRQGHEQYF
TRBV5-1	TRBJ1-1	CASSSLRENTEAFF
TRBV10-1	TRBJ2-4	CASSGRAKNIQYF
TRBV5-1	TRBJ2-1	CASSLAWGGNEQFF
TRBV2	TRBJ1-1	CASIFLPAGNAFF
TRBV10-3	TRBJ1-1	CAISESRGLRMNTEAFF
TRBV5-6	TRBJ2-2	CASQNRLDLGELFF
TRBV25-1	TRBJ2-4	CASSPGPSNIQYF
TRBV6-5	TRBJ1-4	CASSFGQGLKLFF
TRBV5-1	TRBJ1-5	CASSSEGRGDQPQHF
TRBV6-5	TRBJ1-5	CASSYGGNQPQHF
TRBV15	TRBJ2-7	CATSRSGTGSYEQYF
TRBV19	TRBJ2-1	CASSGHLYNEQFF
TRBV9	TRBJ2-3	CASSVVGSGVDTQYF
TRBV5-4	TRBJ2-1	CASSPAWGHEQFF
TRBV3-1/TRBV3-2	TRBJ2-1	CASAQAGTGNNEQFF
TRBV30	TRBJ2-7	CAWVGGSSYEQYF
TRBV24-1	TRBJ2-2	CATSDGSYNTGELFF
TRBV9	TRBJ2-2	CASSVAGLANTGELFF
TRBV5-1	TRBJ2-5	CASSLRTGITLETQYF
TRBV2	TRBJ1-4	CASTFQQSNEKLFF
TRBV19	TRBJ1-5	CASTTSQGGDSNQPQHF
TRBV10-1	TRBJ2-1	CASSSLRDGAEQFF
TRBV12-5	TRBJ2-5	CASGLLGAGTSGSQETQYF
TRBV28	TRBJ1-5	CASSLVGQGNQPQHF
TRBV5-1	TRBJ1-6	CASSSPDGQAANSPLHF
TRBV19	TRBJ1-2	CASSTTPRGEYYGYTF
TRBV6-5	TRBJ2-5	CASSYAGTGGVETQYF
TRBV21-1	TRBJ2-2	CASSLTTVNTGELFF
TRBV4-3	TRBJ1-2	CASSQDLQGGNYGYTF
TRBV10-3	TRBJ1-1	CAITRTGNTEAFF